Shown below are 4 T cell receptor beta chains from a single sample sequenced in a study of control samples from healthy donors and cancer patients. Profiled with immunoSEQ multiplex PCR; TCRdb holds only in-frame clones, not every one. The sample shows roughly 150,000 clones, 85% to 95% of them seen only once. Sequenced: blood. These receptors were taken from a man aged 45-60 years in good health.

The chain has TRBV5-1 and TRBJ2-7, with a weak D call TRBD2 (5 bases). Germline V CDR1 and CDR2: SGHRS, YFSETQ. Trimming took 4 bases from V and 0 from J, leaving 8 bases between them. This CDR3 region has 13 residues. For the CDR3, the DNA is TGCGCCAGCAGCGAGGGAAGCTCCTACGAGCAGTACTTC. Encoded protein: CASSEGSSYEQYF.

This chain connects TRBV9 to TRBJ1-3; a possible D gene is TRBD1 (6 bases). Trimming shortened V by 0 bases and J by 4 bases, and 8 bases separated the two germline ends. Looked up from germline, CDR1 is SGDLS and CDR2 is YYNGEE. The CDR3 is made up of 14 amino acids. As DNA, the CDR3 is TGTGCCAGCAGCGTAGCAGGGGACGGAAACACCATATATTTT. This gives the protein CASSVAGDGNTIYF.

This clone was seen a single time. The chain carries TRBV7-9 and TRBJ2-7; 7 bases match TRBD2. The CDR3 is made up of 14 amino acids. Per germline, CDR1 SEHNR and CDR2 FQNEAQ (reference sequence). V lost 5 bases to trimming and J lost 2 bases; unmatched junction nucleotides: 6. The CDR3 here is CASSPLADAYEQYF. The CDR3 DNA sequence: TGTGCCAGCAGCCCTCTAGCGGACGCCTACGAGCAGTACTTC. The variable domain in full, with the rest retrieved from reference TRBV7-9 and TRBJ2-7, is DTGVSQNPRHKITKRGQNVTFRCDPISEHNRLYWYRQTLGQGPEFLTYFQNEAQLEKSRLLSDRFSAERPKGSFSTLEIQRTEQGDSAMYLCASSPLADAYEQYFGPGTRLTVT.

The rearrangement joins TRBV14 to TRBJ1-1; D is possibly TRBD1 (5 bases). The CDR3 loop spans 15 amino acids. Germline CDR1 SGHDN, CDR2 FVKESK. Trimming removed 5 bases from V and 1 base from J, with 14 bases in between. The CDR3, as DNA: TGTGCCAGCAGCTGGTTTGGGGGAAAGAACACTGAAGCTTTCTTT. Translation gives CASSWFGGKNTEAFF.